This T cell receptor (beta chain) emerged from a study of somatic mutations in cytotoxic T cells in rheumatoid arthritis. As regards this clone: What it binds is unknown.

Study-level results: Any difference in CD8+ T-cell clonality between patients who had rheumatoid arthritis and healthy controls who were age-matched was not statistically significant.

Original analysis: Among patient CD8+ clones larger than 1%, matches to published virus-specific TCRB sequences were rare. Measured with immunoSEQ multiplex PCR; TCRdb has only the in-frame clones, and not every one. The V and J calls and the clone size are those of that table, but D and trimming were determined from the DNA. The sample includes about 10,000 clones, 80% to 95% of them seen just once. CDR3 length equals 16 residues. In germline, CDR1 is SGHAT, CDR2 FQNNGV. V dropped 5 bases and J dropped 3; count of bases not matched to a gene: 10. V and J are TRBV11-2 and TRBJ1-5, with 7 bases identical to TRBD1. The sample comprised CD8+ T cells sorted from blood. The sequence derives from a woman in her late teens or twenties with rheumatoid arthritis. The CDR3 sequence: CASSPVQGSINQPQHF. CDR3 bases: TGTGCCAGCAGCCCCGTACAGGGGTCGATCAATCAGCCCCAGCATTTT.